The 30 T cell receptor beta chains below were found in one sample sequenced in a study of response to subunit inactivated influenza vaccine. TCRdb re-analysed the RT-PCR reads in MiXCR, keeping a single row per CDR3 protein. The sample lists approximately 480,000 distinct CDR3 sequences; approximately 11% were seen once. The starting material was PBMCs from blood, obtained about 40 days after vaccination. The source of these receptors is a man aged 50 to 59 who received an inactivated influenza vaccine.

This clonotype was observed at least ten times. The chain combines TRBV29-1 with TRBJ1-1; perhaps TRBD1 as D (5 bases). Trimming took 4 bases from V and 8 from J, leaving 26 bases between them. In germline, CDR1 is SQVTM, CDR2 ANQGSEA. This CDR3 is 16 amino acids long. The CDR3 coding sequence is TGCAGCGTTGGCACCCCCGCCGGGCCCGGGGCTTCCGAAGCTTTCTTT. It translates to CSVGTPAGPGASEAFF.

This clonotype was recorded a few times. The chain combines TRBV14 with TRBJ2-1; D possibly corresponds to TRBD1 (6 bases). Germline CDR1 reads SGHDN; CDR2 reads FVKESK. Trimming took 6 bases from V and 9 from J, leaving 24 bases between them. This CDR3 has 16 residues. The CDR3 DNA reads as TGTGCCAGCAGGATGGGGGCTTACGGCCGCCTCGGTGAGCAGTTCTTC. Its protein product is CASRMGAYGRLGEQFF. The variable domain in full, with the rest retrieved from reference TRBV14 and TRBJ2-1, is EAGVTQFPSHSVIEKGQTVTLRCDPISGHDNLYWYRRVMGKEIKFLLHFVKESKQDESGMPNNRFLAERTGGTYSTLKVQPAELEDSGVYFCASRMGAYGRLGEQFFGPGTRLTVL.

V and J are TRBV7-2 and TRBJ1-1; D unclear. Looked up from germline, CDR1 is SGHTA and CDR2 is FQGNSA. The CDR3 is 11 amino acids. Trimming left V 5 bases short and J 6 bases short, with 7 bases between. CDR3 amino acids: CASSPDSEAFF. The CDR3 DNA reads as TGTGCCAGCAGCCCGGACTCTGAAGCTTTCTTT. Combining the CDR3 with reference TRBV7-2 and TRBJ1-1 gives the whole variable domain GAGVSQSPSNKVTEKGKDVELRCDPISGHTALYWYRQSLGQGLEFLIYFQGNSAPDKSGLPSDRFSAERTGGSVSTLTIQRTQQEDSAVYLCASSPDSEAFFGQGTRLTVV.

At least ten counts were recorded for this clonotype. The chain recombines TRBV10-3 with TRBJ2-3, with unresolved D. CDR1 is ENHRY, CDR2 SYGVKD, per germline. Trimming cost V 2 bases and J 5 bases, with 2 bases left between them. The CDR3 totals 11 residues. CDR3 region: CAISEIDTQYF. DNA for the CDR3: TGTGCCATCAGTGAGATAGATACGCAGTATTTT.

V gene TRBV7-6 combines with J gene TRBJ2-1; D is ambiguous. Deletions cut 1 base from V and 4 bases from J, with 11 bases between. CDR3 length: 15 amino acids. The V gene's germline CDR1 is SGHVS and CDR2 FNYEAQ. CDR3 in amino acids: CASSLVSAAYNEQFF. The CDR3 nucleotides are TGTGCCAGCAGCTTAGTATCGGCCGCTTACAATGAGCAGTTCTTC.

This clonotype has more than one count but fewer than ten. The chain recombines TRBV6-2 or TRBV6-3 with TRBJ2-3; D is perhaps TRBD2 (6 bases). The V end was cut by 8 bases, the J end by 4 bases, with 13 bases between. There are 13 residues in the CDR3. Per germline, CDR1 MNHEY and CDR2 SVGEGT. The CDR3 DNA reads TGTGCCAGCCGCCCCGGGGGATCAGATACGCAGTATTTT. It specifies CASRPGGSDTQYF.

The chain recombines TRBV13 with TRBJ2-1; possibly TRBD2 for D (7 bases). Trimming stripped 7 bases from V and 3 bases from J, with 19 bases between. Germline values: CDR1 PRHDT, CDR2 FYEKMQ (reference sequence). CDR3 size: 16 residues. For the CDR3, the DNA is TGTGCCAGCACGCGATGGGGGCTAGCGGTCTACAATGAGCAGTTCTTC. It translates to CASTRWGLAVYNEQFF. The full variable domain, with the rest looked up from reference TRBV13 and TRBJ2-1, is AAGVIQSPRHLIKEKRETATLKCYPIPRHDTVYWYQQGPGQDPQFLISFYEKMQSDKGSIPDRFSAQQFSDYHSELNMSSLELGDSALYFCASTRWGLAVYNEQFFGPGTRLTVL.

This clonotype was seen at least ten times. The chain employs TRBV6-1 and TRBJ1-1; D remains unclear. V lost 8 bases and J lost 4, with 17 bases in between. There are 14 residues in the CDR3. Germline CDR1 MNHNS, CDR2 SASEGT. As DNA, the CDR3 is TGTGCCAGCTCCCTGGCATTTGGTCGCACTGAAGCTTTCTTT. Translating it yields CASSLAFGRTEAFF.

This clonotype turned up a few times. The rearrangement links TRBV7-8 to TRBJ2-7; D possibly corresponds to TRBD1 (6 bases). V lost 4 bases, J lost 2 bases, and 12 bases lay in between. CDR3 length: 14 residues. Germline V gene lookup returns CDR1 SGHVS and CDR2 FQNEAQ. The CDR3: CASSYRVTAYEQYF. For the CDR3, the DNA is TGTGCCAGCAGCTACAGGGTAACGGCCTACGAGCAGTACTTC.

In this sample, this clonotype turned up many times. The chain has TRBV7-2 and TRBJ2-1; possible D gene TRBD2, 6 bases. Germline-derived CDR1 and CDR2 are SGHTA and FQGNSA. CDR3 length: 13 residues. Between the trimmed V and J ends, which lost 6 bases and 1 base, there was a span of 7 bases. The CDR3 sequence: CASSRGSYNEQFF. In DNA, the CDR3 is TGTGCCAGCAGTCGGGGGTCCTACAATGAGCAGTTCTTC.

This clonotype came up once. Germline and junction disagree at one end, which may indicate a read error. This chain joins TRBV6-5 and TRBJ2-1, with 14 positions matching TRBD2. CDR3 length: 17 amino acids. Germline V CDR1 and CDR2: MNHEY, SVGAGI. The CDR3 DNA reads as TGTGGCAGCAGTTCCCCTCCGGGACTAGCGGGGGACAATGAGCAGTTCTTC. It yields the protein CGSSSPPGLAGDNEQFF.

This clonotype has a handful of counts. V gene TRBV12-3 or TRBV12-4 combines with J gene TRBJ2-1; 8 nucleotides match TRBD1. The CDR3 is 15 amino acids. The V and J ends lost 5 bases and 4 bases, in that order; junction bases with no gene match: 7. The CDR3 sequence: CASSLRDRLYNEQFF. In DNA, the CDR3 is TGTGCCAGCAGTCTGCGGGACAGGTTATACAATGAGCAGTTCTTC.

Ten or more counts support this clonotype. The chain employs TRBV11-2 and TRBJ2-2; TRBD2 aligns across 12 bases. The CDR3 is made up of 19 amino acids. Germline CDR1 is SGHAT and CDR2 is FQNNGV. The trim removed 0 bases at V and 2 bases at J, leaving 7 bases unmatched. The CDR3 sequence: CASSLDLPGLAGNTGELFF. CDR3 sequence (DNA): TGTGCCAGCAGCTTAGATCTCCCCGGACTAGCGGGAAACACCGGGGAGCTGTTTTTT.

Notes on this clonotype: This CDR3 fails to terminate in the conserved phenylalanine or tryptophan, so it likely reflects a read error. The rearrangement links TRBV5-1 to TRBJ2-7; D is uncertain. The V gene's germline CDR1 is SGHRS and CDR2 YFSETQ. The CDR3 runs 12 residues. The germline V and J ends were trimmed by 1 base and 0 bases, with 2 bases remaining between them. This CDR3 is CASSLNSYEQYL. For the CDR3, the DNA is TGCGCCAGCAGCTTGAACTCCTACGAGCAGTACTTA.

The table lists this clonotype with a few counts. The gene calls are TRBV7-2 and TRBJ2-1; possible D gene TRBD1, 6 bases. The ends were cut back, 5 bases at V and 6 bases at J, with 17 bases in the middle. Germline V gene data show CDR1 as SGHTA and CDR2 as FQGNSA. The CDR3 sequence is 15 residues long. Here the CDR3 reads CASSLVEGGSNEQFF. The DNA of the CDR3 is TGTGCCAGCAGCCTAGTGGAAGGGGGTAGCAATGAGCAGTTCTTC.

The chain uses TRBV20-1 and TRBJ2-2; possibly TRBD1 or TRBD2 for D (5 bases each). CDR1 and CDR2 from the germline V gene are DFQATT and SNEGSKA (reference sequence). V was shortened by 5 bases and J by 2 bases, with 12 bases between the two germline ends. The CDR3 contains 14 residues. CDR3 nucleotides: TGCAGTGCTTGGGACGGTGGTAACACCGGGGAGCTGTTTTTT. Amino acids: CSAWDGGNTGELFF.

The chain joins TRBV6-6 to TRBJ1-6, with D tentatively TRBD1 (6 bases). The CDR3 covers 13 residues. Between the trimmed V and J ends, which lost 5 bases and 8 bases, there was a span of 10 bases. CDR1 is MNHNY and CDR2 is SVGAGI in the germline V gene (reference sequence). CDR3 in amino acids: CASSTGSDSPLHF. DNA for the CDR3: TGTGCCAGCAGTACAGGGTCTGATTCACCCCTCCACTTT.

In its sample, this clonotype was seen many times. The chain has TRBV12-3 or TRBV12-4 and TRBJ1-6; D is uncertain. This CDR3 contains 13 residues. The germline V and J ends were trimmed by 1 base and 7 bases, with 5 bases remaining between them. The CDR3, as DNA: TGTGCCAGCAGTTTAGAGGCAAATTCACCCCTCCACTTT. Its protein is CASSLEANSPLHF.

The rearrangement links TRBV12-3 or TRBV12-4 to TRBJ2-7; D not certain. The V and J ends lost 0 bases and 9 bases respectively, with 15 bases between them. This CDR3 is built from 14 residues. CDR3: CASSLARWTPLQYF. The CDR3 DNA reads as TGTGCCAGCAGTTTAGCGCGTTGGACCCCTTTGCAGTACTTC.

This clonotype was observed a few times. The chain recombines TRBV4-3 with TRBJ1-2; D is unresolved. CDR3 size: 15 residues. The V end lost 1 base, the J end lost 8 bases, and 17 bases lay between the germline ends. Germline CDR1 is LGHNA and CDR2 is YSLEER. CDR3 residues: CASSQGPRGVGGYTF. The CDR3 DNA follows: TGCGCCAGCAGCCAAGGGCCCCGGGGTGTCGGGGGCTACACCTTC.

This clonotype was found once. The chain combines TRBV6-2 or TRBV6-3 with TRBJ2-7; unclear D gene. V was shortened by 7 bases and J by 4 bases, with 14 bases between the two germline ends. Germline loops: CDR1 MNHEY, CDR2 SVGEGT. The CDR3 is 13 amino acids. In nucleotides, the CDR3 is TGTGCCAGCAATCCCCAGAGACGATACGAGCAGTACTTC. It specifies CASNPQRRYEQYF.

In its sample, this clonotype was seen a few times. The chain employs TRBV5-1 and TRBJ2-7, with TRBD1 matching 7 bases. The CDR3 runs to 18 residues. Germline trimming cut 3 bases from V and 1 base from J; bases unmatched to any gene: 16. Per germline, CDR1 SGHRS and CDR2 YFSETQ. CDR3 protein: CASSSKLPRDSLSYEQYF. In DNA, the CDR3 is TGCGCCAGCAGCTCCAAGTTACCCCGGGACAGCCTTTCCTACGAGCAGTACTTC.

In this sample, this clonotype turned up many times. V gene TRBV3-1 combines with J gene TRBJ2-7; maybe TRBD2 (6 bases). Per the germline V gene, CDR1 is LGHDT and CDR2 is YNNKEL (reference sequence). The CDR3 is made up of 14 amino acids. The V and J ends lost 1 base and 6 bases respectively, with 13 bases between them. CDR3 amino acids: CASSQVGGLSEQYF. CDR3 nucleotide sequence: TGTGCCAGCAGCCAAGTCGGGGGATTGAGCGAGCAGTACTTC.

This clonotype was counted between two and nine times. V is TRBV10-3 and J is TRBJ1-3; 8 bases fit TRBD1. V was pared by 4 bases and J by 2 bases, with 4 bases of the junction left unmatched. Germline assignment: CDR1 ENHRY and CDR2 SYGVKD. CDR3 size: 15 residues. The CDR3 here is CAISVDRVAGNTIYF. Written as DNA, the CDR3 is TGTGCCATCAGTGTGGACAGGGTGGCTGGAAACACCATATATTTT.

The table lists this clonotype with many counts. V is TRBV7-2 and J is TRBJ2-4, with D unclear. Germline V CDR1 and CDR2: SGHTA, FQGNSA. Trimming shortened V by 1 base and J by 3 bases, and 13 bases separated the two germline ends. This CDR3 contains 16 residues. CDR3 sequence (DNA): TGTGCCAGCAGCTTAGGTTGGGGTCGAAGCAAAAACATTCAGTACTTC. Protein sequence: CASSLGWGRSKNIQYF. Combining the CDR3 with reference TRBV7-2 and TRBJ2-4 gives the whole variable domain GAGVSQSPSNKVTEKGKDVELRCDPISGHTALYWYRQSLGQGLEFLIYFQGNSAPDKSGLPSDRFSAERTGGSVSTLTIQRTQQEDSAVYLCASSLGWGRSKNIQYFGAGTRLSVL.

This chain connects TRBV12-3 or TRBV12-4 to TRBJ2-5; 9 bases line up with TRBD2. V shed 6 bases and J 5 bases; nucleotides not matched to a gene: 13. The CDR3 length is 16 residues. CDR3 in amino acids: CASSLAGTSRIETQYF. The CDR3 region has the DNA TGTGCCAGCAGCCTAGCCGGGACTAGCCGGATTGAGACCCAGTACTTC.

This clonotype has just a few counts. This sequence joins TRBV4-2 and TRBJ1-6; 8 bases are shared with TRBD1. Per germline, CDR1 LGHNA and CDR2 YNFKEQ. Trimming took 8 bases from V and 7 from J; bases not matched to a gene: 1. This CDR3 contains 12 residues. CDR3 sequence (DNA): TGTGCCAGCGGGGACAGGAATTCACCCCTCCACTTT. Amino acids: CASGDRNSPLHF.

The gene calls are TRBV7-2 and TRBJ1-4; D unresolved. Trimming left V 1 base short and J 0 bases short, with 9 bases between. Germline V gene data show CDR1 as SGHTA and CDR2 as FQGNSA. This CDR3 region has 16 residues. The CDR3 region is CASSLVASATNEKLFF. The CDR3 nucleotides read TGTGCCAGCAGCTTAGTTGCGTCCGCAACTAATGAAAAACTGTTTTTT.

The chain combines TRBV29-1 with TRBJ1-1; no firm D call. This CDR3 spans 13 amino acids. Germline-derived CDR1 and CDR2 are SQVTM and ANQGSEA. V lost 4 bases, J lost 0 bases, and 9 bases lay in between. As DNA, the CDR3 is TGCAGCGTTGGGAAGCAGATGAACACTGAAGCTTTCTTT. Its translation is CSVGKQMNTEAFF.

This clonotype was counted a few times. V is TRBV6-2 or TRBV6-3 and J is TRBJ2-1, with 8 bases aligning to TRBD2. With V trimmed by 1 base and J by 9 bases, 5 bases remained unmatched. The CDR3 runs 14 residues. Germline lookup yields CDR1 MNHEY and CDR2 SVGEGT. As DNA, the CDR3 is TGTGCCAGCAGTTACTTAGCGGGAAGGGTTGAGCAGTTCTTC. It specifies CASSYLAGRVEQFF.